The subject of this entry is one T cell receptor (beta chain). What it recognizes is unknown. The TCR beta cDNA libraries contained unique molecular identifiers. T cells numbering 1 to 10 million yielded 450,000 to 500,000 cDNA molecules. TCRdb re-analysed the PCR reads in MiXCR, keeping a single row per CDR3 protein. This table has 800,000 to 950,000 distinct CDR3 sequences, 53% appearing once. These data belong to a study of post-analysis software for immune sequencing data. Study-level information: Clinical courses comprised relapsing-remitting, secondary progressive and progressive-relapsing multiple sclerosis.

Study-wide results and limits: Significantly decreased normalized Chao1 diversity was recorded for multiple sclerosis patients relative to controls. A handful of TRBV segments (TRBV5-6, TRBV5-1 and TRBV20-1 among them) occurred more frequently in patients than in controls. Samples sharing a preparation batch grouped tightly together when assessed by F measure.

CDR3 length: 13 amino acids. The junction had 0 bases not matched to a gene; V was cut back by 0 bases and J by 7 bases. Germline V gene sequence: CDR1 SGHRS, CDR2 YFSETQ. The chain recombines TRBV5-1 with TRBJ1-4; 7 bases agree with TRBD1. The clonotype originates from a girl under 18 with multiple sclerosis. Sequencing was carried out using blood. In nucleotides, the CDR3 is TGCGCCAGCAGCTTGGGGGACAGTGAAAAACTGTTTTTT. Amino acids: CASSLGDSEKLFF.